These 2 T cell receptor beta chains share one sample of origin, sequenced in a study of T cell responses to AZD1222 COVID-19 vaccine. The assay was immunoSEQ multiplex PCR, and TCRdb's table has in-frame clones only and misses some. The profile shows 120,000 or so clones, about nine tenths of them singletons. Sample: peripheral blood, taken on day 0 of AZD1222 vaccination. Receptors originate from an adult in good health.

This chain joins TRBV30 and TRBJ1-5; 8 bases fit TRBD1. CDR1 is GTSNPN and CDR2 is SVGIG in the germline V gene (reference sequence). The V and J ends lost 1 base and 1 base, in that order; junction bases with no gene match: 3. This CDR3 region has 15 residues. CDR3 sequence reads: CAWSGYRGSNQPQHF. Here the CDR3 DNA reads TGTGCCTGGAGTGGATACAGGGGGAGCAATCAGCCCCAGCATTTT.

The chain has TRBV5-1 and TRBJ2-5; perhaps TRBD1 as D (6 bases). The CDR3 contains 15 residues. V lost 6 bases and J 5 bases, leaving 20 bases between the germline ends. The V gene's germline CDR1 is SGHRS and CDR2 YFSETQ. The CDR3 spells CASTRRDKAVETQYF. DNA of the CDR3: TGCGCCAGCACTAGACGGGACAAGGCTGTTGAGACCCAGTACTTC.